This T cell receptor beta chain is from a study of response to subunit inactivated influenza vaccine (dated by TCRdb to the late 2010s). Broadly, across the study: Deep quantitative profiling of the T cell receptor repertoire was used in the study to follow responses to a trivalent subunit inactivated influenza vaccine.

Trimming takes 3 bases off V and 2 bases off J; junction bases not matched to a gene: 8. The germline V gene (reference sequence) gives CDR1 as DFQATT and CDR2 as SNEGSKA. From cysteine to phenylalanine, the CDR3 is 15 amino acids long. This entry keeps only the CDR3 DNA: 45 bases, framed from base 1. Concerning this clonotype: Its binding antigen is unknown. The sample holds no much larger clone one base away, and base qualities are not on file.

Receptor amplification or capture employed RT-PCR. TCRdb lists the instrument as Illumina HiSeq 2500. TCRdb reran the public reads through fastp at Q25 and MiXCR, keeping productive beta chains. Entries are consolidated by CDR3 protein sequence, retaining the most common genes and DNA. The sample includes roughly 620,000 distinct CDR3 sequences, with about 11% observed a single time. 11% of the sample rests with the top ten. The investigation overall reported the following: It was suggested by the authors that each seasonal influenza vaccination may recruit only a limited number of new T cells.

The sample also formed part of further work on T cells expressing NK-cell markers. The second publication reports: 5'RACE template switching, by which a universal primer site and unique molecular identifiers were added, was used to make TCR beta cDNA libraries. Seven to nine donors provided sorted CD3+CD56+NKG2C+, CD3+CD56+NKG2C- and CD3+CD56-NKG2C+ T-cell subsets, whose TCR beta-chain repertoires were profiled. Of the eight sequenced donors, seven were found to be HCMV-seropositive and one was found to be HCMV-seronegative. In several experiments an anti-gammadeltaTCR antibody was added to restrict sorting to alphabetaTCR-expressing T cells. For more than 5 donors, the dominant CD3+CD56+NKG2C+ clonotypes were among the top 10 CD8+ clonotypes and accounted for about 1.0-8% of CD8+ T cells. Those dominant clonotypes were again the most abundant among CD3+CD56-NKG2C+ cells in a few donors, at roughly 25-65%. It remained unclear whether the expanded NKG2C-expressing T cell clones were specific for HCMV antigens. All eight donors whose samples were sequenced were randomly selected healthy volunteers, three of them men and five women. A commercial ELISA kit detecting HCMV-specific IgG in serum was used to determine HCMV serostatus. Ficoll density gradient centrifugation was used to isolate peripheral blood mononuclear cells from blood. For 5 or 6 donors, unsorted PBMC were also used to sequence bulk peripheral blood T-cell repertoires. Priming for cDNA synthesis came from the TCR beta constant segment, and two successive PCR amplification steps followed. Libraries were sequenced as 2 x 150 bp reads on Illumina HiSeq 2000/2500, MiSeq or NextSeq. MIGEC handled demultiplexing of the reads and grouping by UMI, while MiTCR was used to assemble and quantify clonotypes. To exclude erroneous sequences, only TCR cDNA sequences supported by at least two reads were retained. The tcR package was used for downstream repertoire analysis, with clonotypes matched between fractions based on CDR3 nucleotide sequence plus V segment. VDJmatch was used to annotate antigen specificity against VDJdb, with one amino acid substitution allowed in CDR3.

This TCR derives from a man aged 45 to 65 who received an inactivated influenza vaccine. Donor details come from another sample of the same person, matched by shared clones. Here the chain combines TRBV20-1 and TRBJ2-3; TRBD2 agrees with 7 junctional bases. The sample was PBMCs from blood, taken on the day of vaccination. The nucleotides are TGCAGTGCTAGTCTGTCTAGCGGACTCACAGATACGCAGTATTTT. Translated, it gives CSASLSSGLTDTQYF.